The rows below give T cell receptor beta chains drawn from one sample of a study of cytomegalovirus exposure and HLA in healthy donors. TCRdb's copy holds only in-frame clones and misses some; the assay was immunoSEQ multiplex PCR. Of 200,000 to 250,000 clones in the sample, 88% were seen once. Source material: PBMCs. The receptors come from a woman under 30 in good health and CMV-seronegative. The CDR3 runs from the conserved cysteine through the conserved F or W. D genes are given only for firm matches. The size entry is marked missing in some rows and otherwise reads once, few, many or a size class.

j_call clone_size d_call v_call cdr3_nt cdr3_aa
TRBJ1-5 - - TRBV4-3 TGCGCCAGCAGCCTCAGGGTCCAACAGCCCCAGCATTTT CASSLRVQQPQHF
TRBJ2-5 once TRBD1 TRBV7-3 TGTGCCAGCAGCCAGACAGGGGGCGTAGCGGAGACCCAGTACTTC CASSQTGGVAETQYF
TRBJ2-7 - - TRBV28 TGTGCCAGCACCCCCTTGGGGGCCCAAGCGTACGAGCAGTACTTC CASTPLGAQAYEQYF
TRBJ1-1 many TRBD1 TRBV29-1 TGCAGCGCCCGACAGGGGGAGGGTACTGAAGCTTTCTTT CSARQGEGTEAFF
TRBJ2-7 - TRBD1 TRBV29-1 TGCAGCGTTGCCGGGACAGGGTTATCCTACGAGCAGTACTTC CSVAGTGLSYEQYF
TRBJ2-7 - TRBD2 TRBV27 TGTGCCAGCAGTTCCCGGACTAGCGGGGCATTCTTCGAGCAGTACTTC CASSSRTSGAFFEQYF
TRBJ1-1 - TRBD1 TRBV9 TGTGCCAGCAGCATTCTAGACAGGGGTACGGGGGCTTTCTTT CASSILDRGTGAFF
TRBJ1-1 - - TRBV27 TGTGCCAGCAGTCTCCGCCGCCCGGGGGGGCTCGGCACTGAAGCTTTCTTT CASSLRRPGGLGTEAFF
TRBJ2-3 - - TRBV28 TGTGCCAGCAGCCTAGGGGCACAGAAGCTAGATACGCAGTATTTT CASSLGAQKLDTQYF
TRBJ2-3 - - TRBV2 TGTGCCAGCAGTCTGGTTGTGGGAGGAAGCGCAGATACGCAGTATTTT CASSLVVGGSADTQYF
TRBJ2-7 - - TRBV10-3 TGTGCCATCAGTATTAGGCGGGATCTCTCCTACGAGCAGTACTTC CAISIRRDLSYEQYF
TRBJ1-4 - - TRBV29-1 TGCAGCGCCCAAACGCGTAATAATGAAAAACTGTTTTTT CSAQTRNNEKLFF
TRBJ1-1 - - TRBV28 TGTGCCAGCAGTGGAGCCGCGGAGGGGCTGAACACTGAAGCTTTCTTT CASSGAAEGLNTEAFF
TRBJ2-7 - - TRBV27 TGTGCCAGCAGATTAAGACAGGGAGGCGAGCAGTACTTC CASRLRQGGEQYF
TRBJ2-2 - TRBD1 TRBV9 TGTGCCAGCAGCGAGCCACTGGACAGGGGTAACACCGGGGAGCTGTTTTTT CASSEPLDRGNTGELFF